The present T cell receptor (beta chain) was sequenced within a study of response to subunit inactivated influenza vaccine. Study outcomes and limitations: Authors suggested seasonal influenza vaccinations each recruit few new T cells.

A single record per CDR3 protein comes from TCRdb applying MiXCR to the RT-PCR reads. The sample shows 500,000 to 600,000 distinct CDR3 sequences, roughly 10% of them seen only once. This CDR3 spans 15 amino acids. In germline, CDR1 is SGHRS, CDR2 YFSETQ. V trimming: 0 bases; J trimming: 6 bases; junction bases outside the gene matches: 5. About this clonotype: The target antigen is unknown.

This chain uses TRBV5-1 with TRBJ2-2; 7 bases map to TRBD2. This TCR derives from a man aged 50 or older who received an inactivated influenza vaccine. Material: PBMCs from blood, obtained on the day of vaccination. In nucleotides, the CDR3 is TGCGCCAGCAGCTTGGGAGGACTAGAGGCCGGGGAGCTGTTTTTT. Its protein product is CASSLGGLEAGELFF.